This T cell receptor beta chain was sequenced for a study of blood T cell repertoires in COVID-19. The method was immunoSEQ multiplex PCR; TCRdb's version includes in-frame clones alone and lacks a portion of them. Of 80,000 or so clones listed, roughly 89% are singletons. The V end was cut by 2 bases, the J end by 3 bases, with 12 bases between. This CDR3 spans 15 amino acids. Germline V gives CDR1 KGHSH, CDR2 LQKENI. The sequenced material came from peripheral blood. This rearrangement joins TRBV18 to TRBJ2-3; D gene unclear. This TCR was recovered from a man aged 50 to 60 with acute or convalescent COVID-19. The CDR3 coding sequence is TGTGCCAGCTCACCATACTTAGAGGTTACAGATACGCAGTATTTT. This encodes CASSPYLEVTDTQYF.